This T cell receptor (beta chain) was recovered during a study of Ad26.COV2.S vaccination and SARS-CoV-2 variants. Turning to the study itself: Donor was assigned to the Ad26.COV2.S arm of trial COV1001. Once, or twice with 56 days between doses, Ad26.COV2.S was given intramuscularly. Study observations and caveats: Among vaccine recipients, spike-specific TCR breadth exceeded that of placebo recipients.

As to this clone: Its antigen remains unknown.

The CDR3 runs 16 residues. Unmatched junction bases numbered 11, after V lost 3 bases and J lost 6 bases. The germline V gene encodes CDR1 SGHNT and CDR2 YYREEE (reference sequence). The treatment was: 19 received Ad26.COV2.S at low or high dose, single or two shots; about 5 received placebo; per-sample allocation not given. Day 63 after the first vaccine or placebo injection was the time point for sampling. An Ad26 vector expressing Wuhan-strain SARS-CoV-2 spike served as the vaccine. Here immunoSEQ multiplex PCR was the method, and the copy in TCRdb shows in-frame clones only, minus some. The sample contains 300,000 to 500,000 clones, less than 90% of which appear only once.

V usage is TRBV5-4 and J usage is TRBJ1-4, with 7 bases fitting TRBD1. The sample was peripheral blood, taken in a trial of Ad26.COV2.S vaccine versus placebo. The sequence derives from a person between 18 and 65 years old who received the Ad26.COV2.S COVID-19 vaccine or a placebo. The CDR3: CASSSGQDPGYEKLFF. The CDR3 nucleotides read TGTGCCAGCAGCTCAGGACAGGACCCTGGTTATGAAAAACTGTTTTTT.